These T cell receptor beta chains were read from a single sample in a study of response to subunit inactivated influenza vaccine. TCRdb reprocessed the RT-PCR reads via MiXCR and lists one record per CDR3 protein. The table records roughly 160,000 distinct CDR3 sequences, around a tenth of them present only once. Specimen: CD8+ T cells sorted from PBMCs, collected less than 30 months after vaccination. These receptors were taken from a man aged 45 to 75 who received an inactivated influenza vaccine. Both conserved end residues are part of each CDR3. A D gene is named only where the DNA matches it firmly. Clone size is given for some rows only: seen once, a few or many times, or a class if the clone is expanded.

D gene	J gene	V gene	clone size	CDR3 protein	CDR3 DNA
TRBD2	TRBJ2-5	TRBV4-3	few	CASATTSDQETQYF	TGCGCCAGCGCTACGACTAGCGATCAAGAGACCCAGTACTTC
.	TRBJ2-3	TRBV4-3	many	CASSQHGARIQWTDTQYF	TGCGCCAGCAGCCAACACGGCGCCAGGATTCAGTGGACAGATACGCAGTATTTT
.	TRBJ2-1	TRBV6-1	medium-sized	CASSESPGDNEQFF	TGTGCCAGCAGTGAATCGCCCGGAGACAATGAGCAGTTCTTC
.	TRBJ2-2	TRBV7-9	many	CATAGVRTFSGELFF	TGTGCCACCGCCGGTGTCAGGACCTTTTCCGGGGAGCTGTTTTTT
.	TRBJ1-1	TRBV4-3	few	CASSQDMTFRNTEAFF	TGCGCCAGCAGCCAAGATATGACTTTTCGGAACACTGAAGCTTTCTTT
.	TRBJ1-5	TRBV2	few	CASSEVNQPQHF	TGTGCCAGCAGTGAAGTAAATCAGCCCCAGCATTTT
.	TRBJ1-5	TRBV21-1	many	CASSLGGQPQHF	TGTGCCAGCAGCCTCGGAGGCCAGCCCCAGCATTTT
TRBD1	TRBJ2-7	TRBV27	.	CASSPQDRELYEQYF	TGTGCCAGCAGTCCCCAGGACAGGGAACTTTACGAGCAGTACTTC
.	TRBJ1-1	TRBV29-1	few	CSFCEGGTEAFF	TGCAGCTTTTGCGAGGGGGGAACTGAAGCTTTCTTT
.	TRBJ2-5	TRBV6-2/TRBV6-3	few	CASSTGTERGETQYF	TGTGCCAGCAGCACCGGGACGGAGAGGGGGGAGACCCAGTACTTC
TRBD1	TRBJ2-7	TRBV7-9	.	CASSWGQDEQYF	TGTGCCAGCAGCTGGGGACAGGACGAGCAGTACTTC
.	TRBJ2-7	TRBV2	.	CASIIRAEQYF	TGTGCCAGCATCATAAGGGCCGAGCAGTACTTC
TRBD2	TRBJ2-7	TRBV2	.	CASSEGGRSSYEQYF	TGTGCCAGCAGTGAGGGCGGGAGATCATCCTACGAGCAGTACTTC
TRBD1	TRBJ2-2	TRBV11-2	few	CASTGVLQGAGELFF	TGTGCCAGCACCGGCGTTCTACAGGGGGCCGGGGAGCTGTTTTTT
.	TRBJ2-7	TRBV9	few	CASSSTVGEIDYEQYF	TGTGCCAGCAGCTCAACCGTAGGAGAGATAGACTACGAGCAGTACTTC
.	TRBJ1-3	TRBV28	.	CASGTPGRNTIYF	TGTGCCAGCGGGACACCGGGTAGAAACACCATATATTTT
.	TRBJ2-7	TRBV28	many	CASSFPRTYEQYF	TGTGCCAGCAGTTTTCCCAGAACCTACGAGCAGTACTTC